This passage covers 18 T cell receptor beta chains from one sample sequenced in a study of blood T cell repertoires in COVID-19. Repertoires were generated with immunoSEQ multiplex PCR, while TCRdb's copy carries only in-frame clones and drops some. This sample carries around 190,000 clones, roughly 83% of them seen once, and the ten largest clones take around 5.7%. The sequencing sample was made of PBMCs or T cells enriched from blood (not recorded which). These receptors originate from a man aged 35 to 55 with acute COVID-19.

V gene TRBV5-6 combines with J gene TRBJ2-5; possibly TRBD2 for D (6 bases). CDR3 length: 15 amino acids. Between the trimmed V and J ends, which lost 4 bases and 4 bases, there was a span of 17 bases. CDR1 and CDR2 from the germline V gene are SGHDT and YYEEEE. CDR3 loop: CASSTRGSLVETQYF. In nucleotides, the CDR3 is TGTGCCAGCAGCACCCGGGGGAGCTTGGTAGAGACCCAGTACTTC.

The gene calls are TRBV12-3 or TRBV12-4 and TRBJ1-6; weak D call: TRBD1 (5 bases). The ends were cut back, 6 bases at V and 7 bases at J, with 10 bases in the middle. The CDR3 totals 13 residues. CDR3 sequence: CASSPTENSPLHF. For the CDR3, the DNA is TGTGCCAGCAGCCCGACAGAGAATTCACCCCTCCACTTT.

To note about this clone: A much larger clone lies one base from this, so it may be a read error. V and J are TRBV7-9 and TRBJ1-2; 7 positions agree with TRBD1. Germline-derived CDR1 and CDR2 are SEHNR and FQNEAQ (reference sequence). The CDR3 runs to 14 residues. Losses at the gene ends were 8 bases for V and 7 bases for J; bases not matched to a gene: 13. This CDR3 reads CASYRGGGGSGYTF. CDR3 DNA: TGTGCCAGCTATAGGGGTGGAGGGGGCAGTGGCTACACCTTC. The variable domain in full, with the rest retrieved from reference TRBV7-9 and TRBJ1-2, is DTGVSQNPRHKITKRGQNVTFRCDPISEHNRLYWYRQTLGQGPEFLTYFQNEAQLEKSRLLSDRFSAERPKGSFSTLEIQRTEQGDSAMYLCASYRGGGGSGYTFGSGTRLTVV.

The chain's CDR3 is CASSPGLSETQYF. CDR3 nucleotides: TGTGCCAGCAGCCCTGGACTCTCAGAGACCCAGTACTTC. The V gene is TRBV7-9, the J gene TRBJ2-5; possibly TRBD2 for D (5 bases). V was pared by 5 bases and J by 4 bases, with 11 bases between. Per the germline V gene, CDR1 is SEHNR and CDR2 is FQNEAQ (reference sequence). The CDR3 is 13 amino acids.

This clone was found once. CDR3 nucleotides: TGTGCCAGCAGTTACCGGGACAGGGCTAATTCACCCCTCCACTTT. Its translation is CASSYRDRANSPLHF. This chain uses TRBV28 with TRBJ1-6; 9 nucleotides match TRBD1. The CDR3 is 15 amino acids. V shed 4 bases, J shed 6 bases, and the junction held 4 bases outside the gene matches. From germline, CDR1 is MDHEN and CDR2 SYDVKM.

CDR3 bases: TGTGCCAGCAGCTTAGATCGGGAAGACTCCTATGGCTACACCTTC. This codes for CASSLDREDSYGYTF. The rearrangement links TRBV11-2 to TRBJ1-2; no firm D call. The germline V and J ends were trimmed by 0 bases and 4 bases, with 12 bases remaining between them. Germline CDR1 and CDR2: SGHAT and FQNNGV. This CDR3 contains 15 residues. Based on the CDR3 plus reference TRBV11-2 and TRBJ1-2, the full variable domain is EAGVAQSPRYKIIEKRQSVAFWCNPISGHATLYWYQQILGQGPKLLIQFQNNGVVDDSQLPKDRFSAERLKGVDSTLKIQPAKLEDSAVYLCASSLDREDSYGYTFGSGTRLTVV.

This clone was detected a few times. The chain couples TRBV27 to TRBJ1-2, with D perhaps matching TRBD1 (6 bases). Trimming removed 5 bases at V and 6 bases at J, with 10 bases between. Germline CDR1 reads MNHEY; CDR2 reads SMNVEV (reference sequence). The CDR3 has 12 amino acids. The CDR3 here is CASSRGGNGYTF. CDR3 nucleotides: TGTGCCAGCAGTCGAGGGGGAAATGGCTACACCTTC.

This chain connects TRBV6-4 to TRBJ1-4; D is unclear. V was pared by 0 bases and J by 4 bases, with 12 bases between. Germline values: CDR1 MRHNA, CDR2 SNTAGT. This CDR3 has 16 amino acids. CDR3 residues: CASSDSTIADNEKLFF. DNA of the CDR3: TGTGCCAGCAGTGACTCGACGATAGCCGATAATGAAAAACTGTTTTTT.

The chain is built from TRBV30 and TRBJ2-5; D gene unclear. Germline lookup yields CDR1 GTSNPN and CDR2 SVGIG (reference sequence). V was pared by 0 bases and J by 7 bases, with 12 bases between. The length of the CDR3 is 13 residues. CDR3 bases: TGTGCCTGGAGTGTAGTCAGTCCTCGGACCCAGTACTTC. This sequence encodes CAWSVVSPRTQYF.

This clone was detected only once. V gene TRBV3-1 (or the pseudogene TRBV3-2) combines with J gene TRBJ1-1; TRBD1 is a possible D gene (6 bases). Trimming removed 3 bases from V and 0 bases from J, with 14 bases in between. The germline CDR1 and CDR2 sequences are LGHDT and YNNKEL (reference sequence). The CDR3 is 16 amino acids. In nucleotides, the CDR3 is TGTGCCAGCAGCCATTACTTAGGGGGAATGAACACTGAAGCTTTCTTT. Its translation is CASSHYLGGMNTEAFF.

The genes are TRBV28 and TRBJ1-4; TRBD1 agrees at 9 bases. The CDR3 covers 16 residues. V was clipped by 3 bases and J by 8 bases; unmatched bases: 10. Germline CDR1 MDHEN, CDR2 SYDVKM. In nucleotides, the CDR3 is TGTGCCAGCAGTTTGGAAGGAGGGACAGGGTGGGAAAAACTGTTTTTT. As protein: CASSLEGGTGWEKLFF.

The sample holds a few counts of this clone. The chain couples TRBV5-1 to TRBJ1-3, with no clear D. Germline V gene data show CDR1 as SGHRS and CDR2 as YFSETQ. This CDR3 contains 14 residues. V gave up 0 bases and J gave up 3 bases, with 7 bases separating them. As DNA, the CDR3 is TGCGCCAGCAGCTTGGGGAGCTTTGGAAACACCATATATTTT. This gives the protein CASSLGSFGNTIYF.

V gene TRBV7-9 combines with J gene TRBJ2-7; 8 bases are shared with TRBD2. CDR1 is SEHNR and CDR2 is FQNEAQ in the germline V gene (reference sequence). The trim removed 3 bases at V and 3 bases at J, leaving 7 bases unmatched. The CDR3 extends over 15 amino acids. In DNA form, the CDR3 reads TGTGCCAGCAGCTTTACCAAACTAGCGGACTACGAGCAGTACTTC. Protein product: CASSFTKLADYEQYF.

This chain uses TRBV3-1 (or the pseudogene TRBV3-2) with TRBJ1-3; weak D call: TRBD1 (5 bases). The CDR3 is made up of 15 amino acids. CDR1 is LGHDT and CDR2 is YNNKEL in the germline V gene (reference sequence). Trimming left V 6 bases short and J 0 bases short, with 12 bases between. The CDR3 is CASRPPGISGNTIYF. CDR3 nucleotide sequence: TGTGCCAGCAGACCACCAGGGATCTCTGGAAACACCATATATTTT.

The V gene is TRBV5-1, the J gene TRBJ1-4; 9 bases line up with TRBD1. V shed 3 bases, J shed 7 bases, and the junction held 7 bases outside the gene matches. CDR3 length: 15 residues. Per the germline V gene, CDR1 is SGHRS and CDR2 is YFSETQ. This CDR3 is CASSSETGGGEKLFF. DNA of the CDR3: TGCGCCAGCAGCTCGGAAACAGGGGGCGGTGAAAAACTGTTTTTT.

DNA for the CDR3: TGTGCCAGCAGCCCCCGGACTAGCGGGAGGGCCCCCTACGAGCAGTACTTC. The encoded protein is CASSPRTSGRAPYEQYF. The genes are TRBV11-2 and TRBJ2-7; 15 nucleotides align to TRBD2. V was clipped by 5 bases and J by 2 bases; unmatched bases: 7. Germline CDR1 is SGHAT and CDR2 is FQNNGV. CDR3 size: 17 residues.

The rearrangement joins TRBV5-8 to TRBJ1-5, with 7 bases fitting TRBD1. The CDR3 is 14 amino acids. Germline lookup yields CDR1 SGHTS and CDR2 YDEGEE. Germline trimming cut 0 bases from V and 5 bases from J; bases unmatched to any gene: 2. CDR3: CASSLVGGHQPQHF. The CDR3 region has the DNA TGTGCCAGCAGCTTGGTAGGGGGCCATCAGCCCCAGCATTTT.

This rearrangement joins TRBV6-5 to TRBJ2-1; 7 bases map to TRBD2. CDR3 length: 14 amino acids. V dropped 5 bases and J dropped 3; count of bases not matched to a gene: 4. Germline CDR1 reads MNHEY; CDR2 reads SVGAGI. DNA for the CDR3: TGTGCCAGCAGTAGTCTAGCGGACTACAATGAGCAGTTCTTC. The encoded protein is CASSSLADYNEQFF.